One and the same sample provided the 20 T cell receptor beta chains below, sequenced in a study of shared clonotypes between healthy human individuals. Sequencing was performed with immunoSEQ multiplex PCR; in TCRdb, only in-frame clones are kept and a portion is missing. Here the sample spans about 2 million clones, roughly 95% being singletons. Positively selected for CCR7, the CD45RO-negative cells used as naive CD8 cells excluded terminally differentiated effector memory CD45RA+ cells. The sequencing input was naive CD8+ T cells sorted from blood. The receptors stem from a man younger than 35 in good health.

This clone is a singleton in its sample. This chain links TRBV27 with TRBJ2-1; 11 nucleotides agree with TRBD1. Germline V gene sequence: CDR1 MNHEY, CDR2 SMNVEV (reference sequence). This CDR3 region has 15 residues. With 8 bases clipped from V and 8 bases from J, the junction kept 11 bases outside the gene matches. CDR3 bases: TGTGCCAGCTCCGACGGACAGGGGGCGAGAGATGAGCAGTTCTTC. Translated: CASSDGQGARDEQFF.

The CDR3 sequence: CASSLDRQTEAFF. The CDR3, as DNA: TGTGCCAGCAGCCTGGACAGGCAGACTGAAGCTTTCTTT. This rearrangement joins TRBV4-2 to TRBJ1-1, with TRBD1 matching over 7 bases. Germline lookup yields CDR1 LGHNA and CDR2 YNFKEQ. V shed 4 bases, J shed 5 bases, and the junction held 4 bases outside the gene matches. The CDR3 contains 13 residues.

The chain combines TRBV9 with TRBJ2-3; D is perhaps TRBD1 (5 bases). This CDR3 comprises 15 residues. Trimming took off 3 bases at V and 2 bases at J, with 13 bases between the two ends. CDR1 is SGDLS, CDR2 YYNGEE, per germline. CDR3 in DNA: TGTGCCAGCAGCGGACAGTTGTCATCCACAGATACGCAGTATTTT. Its translation: CASSGQLSSTDTQYF.

As for this clone: Within the sample, other DNA sequences also encode this same CDR3. This chain connects TRBV5-4 to TRBJ2-7, with 11 bases identical to TRBD2. With V trimmed by 5 bases and J by 7 bases, 5 bases remained unmatched. Germline V gene lookup returns CDR1 SGHNT and CDR2 YYREEE (reference sequence). This CDR3 has 13 residues. The CDR3 coding sequence is TGTGCCAGCAGTCTAGCGGGGGGACCGGAGCAGTACTTC. This gives the protein CASSLAGGPEQYF.

The V call is TRBV4-1, the J call TRBJ2-1; 8 bases are shared with TRBD2. Germline V lookup: CDR1 MGHRA, CDR2 YSYEKL. V shed 1 base and J 3 bases; nucleotides not matched to a gene: 5. This CDR3 spans 16 amino acids. CDR3 in DNA: TGCGCCAGCAGCCAAGCCCCCAGCGGGGGCTACAATGAGCAGTTCTTC. It is translated as CASSQAPSGGYNEQFF.

The chain links TRBV28 to TRBJ2-3; no clear D gene. This CDR3 spans 16 amino acids. V was shortened by 2 bases and J by 0 bases, with 12 bases between the two germline ends. CDR1 MDHEN and CDR2 SYDVKM come from the germline V gene. CDR3 nucleotide sequence: TGTGCCAGCAGTTTACCGGCCGTAACTAGCACAGATACGCAGTATTTT. Translating it yields CASSLPAVTSTDTQYF.

The chain has TRBV29-1 and TRBJ1-1, with D maybe TRBD1 (6 bases). The germline CDR1 and CDR2 sequences are SQVTM and ANQGSEA. The CDR3 spans 15 residues. V was cut by 3 bases and J by 6 bases, with 20 bases left in between. The CDR3: CSVDSAQGSPAEAFF. The CDR3 DNA reads TGCAGCGTTGATTCCGCCCAGGGGTCCCCGGCTGAAGCTTTCTTT. The variable domain in full, with the rest retrieved from reference TRBV29-1 and TRBJ1-1, is SAVISQKPSRDICQRGTSLTIQCQVDSQVTMMFWYRQQPGQSLTLIATANQGSEATYESGFVIDKFPISRPNLTFSTLTVSNMSPEDSSIYLCSVDSAQGSPAEAFFGQGTRLTVV.

The chain is built from TRBV6-1 and TRBJ2-7; 10 bases are shared with TRBD2. The J segment lost 4 bases and the V segment lost 4 bases, leaving 13 bases of the junction unmatched. Per germline, CDR1 MNHNS and CDR2 SASEGT. This CDR3 contains 17 residues. The CDR3 reads CASSGSSGSIPPYEQYF. The CDR3 bases are TGTGCCAGCAGTGGGTCTAGCGGGAGTATCCCTCCGTACGAGCAGTACTTC.

This clone came up once. This sequence joins TRBV2 and TRBJ2-7; D possibly matches TRBD1 or TRBD2 (5 bases each). Trimming cost V 8 bases and J 0 bases, with 17 bases left between them. This CDR3 region has 15 residues. The germline gives CDR1 SNHLY, CDR2 FYNNEI. CDR3 in amino acids: CASFGREGSSYEQYF. In nucleotides, the CDR3 is TGTGCCAGCTTCGGACGAGAGGGGAGCTCCTACGAGCAGTACTTC.

As regards this clone: Additional DNA sequences in this sample encode the identical CDR3. The chain recombines TRBV30 with TRBJ2-7; TRBD2 aligns across 7 bases. With V trimmed by 3 bases and J by 4 bases, 9 bases remained unmatched. Germline V gene lookup returns CDR1 GTSNPN and CDR2 SVGIG (reference sequence). This CDR3 has 14 residues. The CDR3, as DNA: TGTGCCTGGAGCCCCCGGGGCGGGGGTTACGAGCAGTACTTC. This codes for CAWSPRGGGYEQYF.

This chain connects TRBV2 to TRBJ1-6; weak D call: TRBD1 (5 bases). CDR3 length equals 14 residues. Germline CDR1 is SNHLY and CDR2 is FYNNEI. Between the trimmed V and J ends, which lost 6 bases and 5 bases, there was a span of 11 bases. CDR3 sequence: CASRQGENNSPLHF. For the CDR3, the DNA is TGTGCCAGCAGGCAGGGAGAGAATAATTCACCCCTCCACTTT. Based on the CDR3 plus reference TRBV2 and TRBJ1-6, the full variable domain is EPEVTQTPSHQVTQMGQEVILRCVPISNHLYFYWYRQILGQKVEFLVSFYNNEISEKSEIFDDQFSVERPDGSNFTLKIRSTKLEDSAMYFCASRQGENNSPLHFGNGTRLTVT.

The chain couples TRBV6-5 to TRBJ2-7; possibly TRBD1 for D (5 bases). This CDR3 contains 12 residues. In germline, CDR1 is MNHEY, CDR2 SVGAGI. The V gene lost 8 bases and the J gene lost 3 bases, with 11 bases spanning the gap. In nucleotides, the CDR3 is TGTGCCAGCGGTCCAGGGCTCTACGAGCAGTACTTC. Protein: CASGPGLYEQYF.

This clone was seen only once. The chain is built from TRBV7-9 and TRBJ2-5, with 11 bases fitting TRBD1. This CDR3 has 15 amino acids. Germline assignment: CDR1 SEHNR and CDR2 FQNEAQ (reference sequence). With V trimmed by 5 bases and J by 5 bases, 7 bases remained unmatched. The CDR3 sequence is CASSEDRGLLETQYF. The DNA of the CDR3 is TGTGCCAGCAGCGAGGACAGGGGGCTCTTGGAGACCCAGTACTTC.

The chain employs TRBV27 and TRBJ2-5, with 11 bases identical to TRBD1. The V gene end was trimmed by 3 bases and the J gene end by 5 bases; junction bases not matched to a gene: 8. This CDR3 spans 16 amino acids. CDR1 is MNHEY and CDR2 is SMNVEV in the germline V gene (reference sequence). CDR3 bases: TGTGCCAGCAGTTTGGTTGGGACAGGGGGTTCGGAGACCCAGTACTTC. This gives the protein CASSLVGTGGSETQYF.

The genes are TRBV27 and TRBJ2-5; the match to TRBD2 covers 7 bases. This CDR3 spans 16 amino acids. V was pared by 3 bases and J by 4 bases, with 11 bases of the junction left unmatched. Germline lookup yields CDR1 MNHEY and CDR2 SMNVEV (reference sequence). The CDR3 DNA is TGTGCCAGCAGTTTTGGCGCGGGAGCAGAAAGAGAGACCCAGTACTTC. Residues: CASSFGAGAERETQYF.

This CDR3 reads CAISERDRSPYSPLHF. CDR3 nucleotide sequence: TGTGCCATCAGTGAAAGGGACAGGTCTCCCTATTCACCCCTCCACTTT. V is TRBV10-3 and J is TRBJ1-6; 8 nucleotides line up with TRBD1. The germline V gene has CDR1 ENHRY and CDR2 SYGVKD. With 3 bases clipped from V and 8 bases from J, the junction kept 9 bases outside the gene matches. This CDR3 is 16 amino acids long.

The rearrangement links TRBV7-9 to TRBJ1-5; D uncertain. The CDR3 length is 15 residues. Germline V gene data show CDR1 as SEHNR and CDR2 as FQNEAQ (reference sequence). V gave up 5 bases and J gave up 2 bases, with 13 bases separating them. The CDR3 loop is CASSPSMWGNQPQHF. In nucleotides, the CDR3 is TGTGCCAGCAGCCCCAGTATGTGGGGCAATCAGCCCCAGCATTTT.

The chain couples TRBV2 to TRBJ2-2; D not certain. The germline V gene encodes CDR1 SNHLY and CDR2 FYNNEI. This CDR3 comprises 11 residues. The V end was cut by 6 bases, the J end by 9 bases, with 8 bases between. CDR3 nucleotides: TGTGCCAGCAGAGGGTCTCGGGAGCTGTTTTTT. This translates into CASRGSRELFF.

This clone was recorded only once. The DNA of the CDR3 is TGTGCCAGCAGCAAACTTGGACAGGGGGCTCGAGGCTACACCTTC. This translates into CASSKLGQGARGYTF. The chain uses TRBV21-1 and TRBJ1-2; the table's D call, TRBD1, has no DNA check behind it. TRBV21-1 is deemed a pseudogene. CDR3 length equals 15 residues.

The chain is built from TRBV27 and TRBJ2-2; 10 bases match TRBD2. The J segment lost 7 bases and the V segment lost 5 bases, leaving 4 bases of the junction unmatched. Germline-derived CDR1 and CDR2 are MNHEY and SMNVEV (reference sequence). The CDR3 is made up of 14 amino acids. The CDR3 DNA follows: TGTGCCAGCAGTCCTGGACTAGCGGTCGGGGAGCTGTTTTTT. This gives the protein CASSPGLAVGELFF.